This TCR beta chain was captured by sequencing in a study of identical twins. TCRdb reprocessed the 5' RACE reads with MiXCR, giving one entry per CDR3 protein. The table has 210,000 or so distinct CDR3 sequences, approximately 15% seen once; the top ten hold over 35%. A few counts support this clonotype. V lost 0 bases, J lost 7 bases, and 10 bases lay in between. Germline V CDR1 and CDR2: LGHDT, YNNKEL (reference sequence). The CDR3 is 14 amino acids. The same specimen was also included in a second study, on T cells expressing NK-cell markers. Per that study: Among a handful of donors, these clonotypes also ranked first in the CD3+CD56-NKG2C+ fraction.

The TCR originated in a woman under 30 in good health. The sequencing sample was made of CD8+ T cells sorted from blood. This rearrangement joins TRBV3-1 to TRBJ1-5, with D uncertain. For the CDR3, the DNA is TGTGCCAGCAGCCAAGACCTGAGATGGCAGCCCCAGCATTTT. Encoded protein: CASSQDLRWQPQHF.